Listed below are T cell receptor beta chains from one sample, sequenced in a study of CD8 T cells in Susac syndrome. TCRdb reprocessed the immunoSEQ multiplex PCR reads with MiXCR, giving one entry per CDR3 protein. Of fewer than 350,000 distinct CDR3 sequences listed, around 92% are singletons. Sequencing was carried out using CD4+ T cells from PBMCs. The origin of the receptors is a human donor with multiple sclerosis. Both conserved end residues are part of each CDR3.

J: TRBJ2-7
V: TRBV20-1
CDR3: CSAGTGGYEQYF

J: TRBJ2-7
V: TRBV7-9
CDR3: CASSSTDRVYEQYF

J: TRBJ1-5
V: TRBV13
CDR3: CAGATVLSGDQPQHF

J: TRBJ1-1
V: TRBV10-3
CDR3: CAISEREGFTEAFF

J: TRBJ2-7
V: TRBV10-3
CDR3: CAISESGLTESYEQYF

J: TRBJ2-1
V: TRBV13
CDR3: CASSASRSSYNEQFF

J: TRBJ2-1
V: TRBV6-2/TRBV6-3
CDR3: CASSYSLAGEGNSDEQFF

J: TRBJ1-2
V: TRBV5-6
CDR3: CASSSLGPSYGYTF

J: TRBJ2-2
V: TRBV11-2
CDR3: CASSLVGVGGELFF

J: TRBJ1-1
V: TRBV29-1
CDR3: CSVLRFRRVMVGEFKMNTEAFF

J: TRBJ2-1
V: TRBV12-3/TRBV12-4
CDR3: CASSLSGGSEQFF

J: TRBJ2-1
V: TRBV7-2
CDR3: CASSLGLAGGIYEQFF

J: TRBJ1-5
V: TRBV6-2/TRBV6-3
CDR3: CASSYAGGRNQPQHF

J: TRBJ2-6
V: TRBV6-1
CDR3: CAARDSLSHSSGANVLTF

J: TRBJ1-2
V: TRBV5-4
CDR3: CASSLQGPLGYTF

J: TRBJ2-7
V: TRBV18
CDR3: CASSRASGFLSYEQYF

J: TRBJ2-3
V: TRBV7-9
CDR3: CASSLARQGNTDTQYF

J: TRBJ2-2
V: TRBV5-1
CDR3: CASTASGNTGELFF

J: TRBJ2-5
V: TRBV7-2
CDR3: CASSLGIQETQYF